The 13 T cell receptor beta chains below were found in one sample sequenced in a study of pediatric ulcerative colitis. During colonoscopy, one to two rectal pinch biopsies were collected. Sequencing used immunoSEQ multiplex PCR; TCRdb keeps in-frame clones, though not all of them. The table shows roughly 23,000 clones, with around 69% occurring only once. Sequencing used gut tissue. The receptor source for this set is a boy aged 5-17 years with severe ulcerative colitis.

The table lists this clone with a count of one. This chain uses TRBV6-1 with TRBJ1-5; D uncertain. Germline V gene lookup returns CDR1 MNHNS and CDR2 SASEGT. The CDR3 sequence is 19 residues long. Trimming cost V 1 base and J 0 bases, with 19 bases left between them. CDR3 amino acids: CASSEGGLERSGSNQPQHF. CDR3 bases: TGTGCCAGCAGTGAAGGGGGTCTTGAGAGGTCGGGTAGCAATCAGCCCCAGCATTTT.

The sample holds a few counts of this clone. V is TRBV27 and J is TRBJ1-6; 8 bases fit TRBD1. The germline CDR1 and CDR2 sequences are MNHEY and SMNVEV (reference sequence). V was clipped by 6 bases and J by 4 bases; unmatched bases: 2. There are 14 residues in the CDR3. The CDR3 DNA follows: TGTGCCAGCAGCCGACAGGGGTATAATTCACCCCTCCACTTT. Its translation: CASSRQGYNSPLHF.

This clone appeared once. The chain links TRBV25-1 to TRBJ1-1, with D hard to call. The germline V and J ends were trimmed by 4 bases and 9 bases, with 12 bases remaining between them. CDR3 length equals 12 residues. Germline CDR1 MGHDK, CDR2 SYGVNS. The CDR3 loop is CASSVSTRKAFF. The CDR3 coding sequence is TGTGCCAGCAGTGTTTCTACAAGAAAAGCTTTCTTT. The complete variable domain, with remaining parts taken from reference TRBV25-1 and TRBJ1-1, reads EADIYQTPRYLVIGTGKKITLECSQTMGHDKMYWYQQDPGMELHLIHYSYGVNSTEKGDLSSESTVSRIRTEHFPLTLESARPSHTSQYLCASSVSTRKAFFGQGTRLTVV.

Only one count was recorded for this clone. This chain connects TRBV29-1 to TRBJ2-2; D possibly uses TRBD1 or TRBD2 (6 bases each). The CDR3 contains 13 residues. Germline V gene sequence: CDR1 SQVTM, CDR2 ANQGSEA. The V end was cut by 5 bases, the J end by 7 bases, with 14 bases between. This CDR3 is CSVPLKGGGELFF. DNA for the CDR3: TGCAGCGTTCCATTAAAGGGGGGCGGGGAGCTGTTTTTT.

The chain carries TRBV18 and TRBJ2-7; 9 positions agree with TRBD1. The V and J ends lost 6 bases and 1 base, in that order; junction bases with no gene match: 7. Germline assignment: CDR1 KGHSH and CDR2 LQKENI. The CDR3 has 15 amino acids. Written as DNA, the CDR3 is TGTGCCAGCTCTCTAAGGACAGGGGAGTCCTACGAGCAGTACTTC. Its translation: CASSLRTGESYEQYF.

This sequence joins TRBV18 and TRBJ1-3, with no clear D. Germline V CDR1 and CDR2: KGHSH, LQKENI. This CDR3 region has 13 residues. The ends were cut back, 0 bases at V and 3 bases at J, with 3 bases in the middle. The CDR3 region has the DNA TGTGCCAGCTCACCACCCGGTGGAAACACCATATATTTT. Protein sequence: CASSPPGGNTIYF.

The chain is built from TRBV30 and TRBJ1-2; unclear D gene. There are 12 residues in the CDR3. The V gene's germline CDR1 is GTSNPN and CDR2 SVGIG (reference sequence). V lost 2 bases, J lost 5 bases, and 9 bases lay in between. CDR3 DNA sequence: TGTGCCTGGAGTTCCGGACTTTATGGCTACACCTTC. Translated, it gives CAWSSGLYGYTF.

This sequence joins TRBV27 and TRBJ1-2; D uncertain. The germline CDR1 and CDR2 sequences are MNHEY and SMNVEV (reference sequence). The V and J ends lost 3 bases and 5 bases respectively, with 16 bases between them. The CDR3 has 15 residues. The CDR3 DNA reads TGTGCCAGCAGTTTTCGTGGCACCCCCCTGTATGGCTACACCTTC. As protein: CASSFRGTPLYGYTF.

This clone came up once. Written as DNA, the CDR3 is TGTGCCAGCAGCCGCTTCTCGAAGGGGTACTTC. It yields the protein CASSRFSKGYF. The rearrangement links TRBV5-6 to TRBJ2-7; D uncertain. V lost 4 bases, J lost 12 bases, and 14 bases lay in between. Germline CDR1 is SGHDT and CDR2 is YYEEEE. There are 11 residues in the CDR3.

The chain uses TRBV25-1 and TRBJ2-2; 7 bases are a match to TRBD1. The V gene end was trimmed by 4 bases and the J gene end by 3 bases; junction bases not matched to a gene: 2. Germline V lookup: CDR1 MGHDK, CDR2 SYGVNS. The CDR3 has 14 residues. The CDR3, as DNA: TGTGCCAGCAGTGGGGACAGCTACACCGGGGAGCTGTTTTTT. It encodes CASSGDSYTGELFF.

A note on this clone: This same CDR3 is encoded by further DNA sequences in the sample. This rearrangement joins TRBV30 to TRBJ2-1; 9 bases align to TRBD2. This CDR3 is built from 13 residues. CDR1 and CDR2 from the germline V gene are GTSNPN and SVGIG (reference sequence). Unmatched junction bases numbered 6, after V lost 5 bases and J lost 7 bases. The CDR3 DNA follows: TGTGCCTGGCGGCGGGGGGGCCGTAATGAGCAGTTCTTC. The encoded protein is CAWRRGGRNEQFF. Combining the CDR3 with reference TRBV30 and TRBJ2-1 gives the whole variable domain SQTIHQWPATLVQPVGSPLSLECTVEGTSNPNLYWYRQAAGRGLQLLFYSVGIGQISSEVPQNLSASRPQDRQFILSSKKLLLSDSGFYLCAWRRGGRNEQFFGPGTRLTVL.

CDR3 sequence (DNA): TGTGCCAGCAGCTTGGTACGTTACTATGGCTACACCTTC. Protein: CASSLVRYYGYTF. The V gene is TRBV5-6, the J gene TRBJ1-2, with D uncertain. The CDR3 sequence is 13 residues long. V was shortened by 0 bases and J by 3 bases, with 6 bases between the two germline ends. CDR1 and CDR2 (germline): SGHDT, YYEEEE.

This chain links TRBV6-6 with TRBJ2-2; TRBD1 aligns across 10 bases. The CDR3 length is 15 residues. Germline V gene sequence: CDR1 MNHNY, CDR2 SVGAGI (reference sequence). The V gene end was trimmed by 5 bases and the J gene end by 6 bases; junction bases not matched to a gene: 6. The CDR3 nucleotides are TGTGCCAGCAGTGGGACAGGGGACCCCCCCGGGGAGCTGTTTTTT. Encoded protein: CASSGTGDPPGELFF.